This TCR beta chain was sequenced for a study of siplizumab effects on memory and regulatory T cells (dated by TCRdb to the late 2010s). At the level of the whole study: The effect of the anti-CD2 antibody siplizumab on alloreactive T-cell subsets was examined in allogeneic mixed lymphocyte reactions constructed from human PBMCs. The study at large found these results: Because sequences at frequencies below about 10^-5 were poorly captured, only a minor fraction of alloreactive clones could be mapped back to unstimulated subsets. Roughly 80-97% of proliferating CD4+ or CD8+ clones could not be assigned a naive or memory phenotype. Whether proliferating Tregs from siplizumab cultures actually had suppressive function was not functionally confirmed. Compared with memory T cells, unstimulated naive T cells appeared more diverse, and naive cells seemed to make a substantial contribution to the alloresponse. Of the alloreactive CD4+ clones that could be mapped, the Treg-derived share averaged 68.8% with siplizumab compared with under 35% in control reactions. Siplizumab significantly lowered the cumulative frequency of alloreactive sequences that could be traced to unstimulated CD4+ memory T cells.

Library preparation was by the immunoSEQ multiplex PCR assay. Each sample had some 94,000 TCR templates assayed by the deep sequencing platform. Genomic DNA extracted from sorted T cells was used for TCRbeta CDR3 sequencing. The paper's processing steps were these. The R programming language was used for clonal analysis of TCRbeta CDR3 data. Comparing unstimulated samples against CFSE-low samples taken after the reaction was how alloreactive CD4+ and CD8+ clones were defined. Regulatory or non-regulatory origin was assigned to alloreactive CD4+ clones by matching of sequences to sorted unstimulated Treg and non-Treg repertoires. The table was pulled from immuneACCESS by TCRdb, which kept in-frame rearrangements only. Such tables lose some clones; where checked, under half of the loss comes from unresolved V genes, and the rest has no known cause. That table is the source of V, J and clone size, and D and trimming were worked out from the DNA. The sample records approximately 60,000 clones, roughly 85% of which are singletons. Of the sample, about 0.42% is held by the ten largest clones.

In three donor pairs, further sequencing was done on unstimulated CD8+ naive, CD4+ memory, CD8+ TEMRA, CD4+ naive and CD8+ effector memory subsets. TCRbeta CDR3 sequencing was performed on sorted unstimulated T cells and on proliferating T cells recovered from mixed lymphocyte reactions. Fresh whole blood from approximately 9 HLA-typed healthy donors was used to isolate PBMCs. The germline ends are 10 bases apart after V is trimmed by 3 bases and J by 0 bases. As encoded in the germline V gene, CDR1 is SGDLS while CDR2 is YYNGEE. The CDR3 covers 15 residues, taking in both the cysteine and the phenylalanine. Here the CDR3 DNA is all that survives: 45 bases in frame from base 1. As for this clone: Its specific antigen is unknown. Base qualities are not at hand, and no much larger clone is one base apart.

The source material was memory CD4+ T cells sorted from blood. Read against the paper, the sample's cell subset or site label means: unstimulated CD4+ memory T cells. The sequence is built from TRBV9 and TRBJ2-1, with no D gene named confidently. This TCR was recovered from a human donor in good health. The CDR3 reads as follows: CASSESPNSYNEQFF. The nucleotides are TGTGCCAGCAGCGAAAGCCCTAACTCCTACAATGAGCAGTTCTTC.